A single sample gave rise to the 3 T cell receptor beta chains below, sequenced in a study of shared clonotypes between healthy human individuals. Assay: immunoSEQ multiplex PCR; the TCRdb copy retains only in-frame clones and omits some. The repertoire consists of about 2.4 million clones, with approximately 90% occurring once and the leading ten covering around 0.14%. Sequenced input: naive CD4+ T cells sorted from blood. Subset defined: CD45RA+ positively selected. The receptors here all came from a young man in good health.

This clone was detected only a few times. The CDR3 DNA follows: TGTGCCAGCAGGCGGGAGAGGAATCAGCCCCAGCATTTT. Protein product: CASRRERNQPQHF. The J gene is TRBJ1-5, the V gene TRBV6-5; no definite D call. Trimming cost V 6 bases and J 4 bases, with 10 bases left between them. Germline V CDR1 and CDR2: MNHEY, SVGAGI. The CDR3 totals 13 residues.

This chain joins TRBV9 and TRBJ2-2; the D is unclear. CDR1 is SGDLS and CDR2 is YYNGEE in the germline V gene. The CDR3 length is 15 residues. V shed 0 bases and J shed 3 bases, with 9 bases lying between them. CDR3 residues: CASSVGRGDTGELFF. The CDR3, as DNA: TGTGCCAGCAGCGTAGGAAGAGGCGACACCGGGGAGCTGTTTTTT.

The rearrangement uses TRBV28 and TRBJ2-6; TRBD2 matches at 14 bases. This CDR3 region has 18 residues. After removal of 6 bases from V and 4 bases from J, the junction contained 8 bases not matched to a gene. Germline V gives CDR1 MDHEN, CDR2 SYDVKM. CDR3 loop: CASRATSGRAGGANVLTF. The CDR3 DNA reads TGTGCCAGCAGGGCGACTAGCGGGAGGGCTGGGGGGGCCAACGTCCTGACTTTC.